This T cell receptor (beta chain) was retrieved from a study of cytomegalovirus exposure and HLA in healthy donors. Study-level results: CMV serostatus was the sole immune exposure information available. Altogether, 150 or so TCR beta chains were recorded as cytomegalovirus-associated.

The primer mix had 60 Vbeta and 13 Jbeta primers. Clones were sequenced by immunoSEQ multiplex PCR, and TCRdb holds only the in-frame ones, with some missing. The sample includes more than 90,000 clones, 78% of them seen just once. About this clone: Its antigen is unknown.

CDR1 is MNHEY, CDR2 SVGAGI, per germline. V dropped 6 bases and J dropped 3; count of bases not matched to a gene: 3. The CDR3 consists of 14 residues. This TCR was sampled from a woman in her thirties or forties in good health and CMV-seropositive. V usage is TRBV6-5 and J usage is TRBJ1-1; 11 bases match TRBD1. The material sequenced was PBMCs. The CDR3 bases are TGTGCCAGCAGCAGGGACAGGGGGGACACTGAAGCTTTCTTT. This translates into CASSRDRGDTEAFF.